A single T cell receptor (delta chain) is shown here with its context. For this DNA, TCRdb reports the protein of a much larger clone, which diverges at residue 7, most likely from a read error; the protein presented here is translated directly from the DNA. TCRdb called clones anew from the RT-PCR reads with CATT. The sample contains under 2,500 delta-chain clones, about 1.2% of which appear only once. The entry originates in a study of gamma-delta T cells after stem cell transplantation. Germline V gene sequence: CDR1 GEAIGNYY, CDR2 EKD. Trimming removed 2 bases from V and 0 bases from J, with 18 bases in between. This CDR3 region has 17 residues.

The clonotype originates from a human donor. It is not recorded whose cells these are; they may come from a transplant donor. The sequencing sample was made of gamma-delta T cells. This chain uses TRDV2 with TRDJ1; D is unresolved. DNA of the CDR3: TGTGCCTGTGACAGTCTCAGCTCCGAGGCCTACACCGATAAACTCATCTTT. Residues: CACDSLSSEAYTDKLIF.